This T cell receptor beta chain originates from a study of CD8 T cells in Susac syndrome (dated by TCRdb to the late 2010s). Context from the whole study: Among the Susac syndrome patients who were sequenced, clinically active disease was present in over 5 and clinical remission was observed in about eight. At the time of blood withdrawal, Susac syndrome patients were either therapy-naive, taking corticosteroids (with some also receiving IVIg), or on IVIg alone. Whether CD8+ T cell activation and differentiation in Susac syndrome was antigen driven was tested using repertoire sequencing.

Worth noting for this clonotype: The target of this receptor is not known. Base quality data are lacking; no much larger clone is found one base away.

Paper-wide results and their limitations: In patients with Susac syndrome, the CD4+ T cell repertoire showed no detectable clonal expansion. The number of individuals in the TCR sequencing and HLA analysis was acknowledged as relatively small.

RNA was extracted using the RNeasy kit, and about 0.45 to 1 ug of the RNA was reverse transcribed with random hexamers. The immunoSEQ multiplex PCR assay, which covers 54 Vbeta and 13 Jbeta segments, was used to amplify TCR beta CDR3 regions. To correct PCR amplification bias, a synthetic template baseline was used for both primer optimization and computational correction. In the source study's methods: Reads were assigned to V, D and J genes according to IMGT and analyzed in immunoSEQ Analyzer, with only productive sequences retained. Clonality was computed as one minus Shannon entropy normalized by log2 of the number of productive unique sequences. For each patient and control, public and private clones were evaluated among the 100 most prevalent clones. A clone was defined as Susac-specific if it was absent from the healthy and MS cohorts, from roughly 1,000 published viral clones and from other ImmuneACCESS disease sequences. TCRdb applied fastp at Q25 and MiXCR to the public reads, then kept only in-frame beta chains. Merged by CDR3 protein, the rows form single entries marked with the most common genes and DNA. Here the V and J calls rest on TCRdb's processing, not on the authors' analysis. This sample holds roughly 140,000 distinct CDR3 sequences; almost 96% were observed only once. More than 0.075% of the sample belongs to the ten largest clones.

Trimming at the junction amounts to 5 bases on V and 2 bases on J, and the germline ends lie 9 bases apart. For CDR1 and CDR2, the germline V gene lists KGHDR and SFDVKD. Its CDR3 holds 14 amino acids, cysteine through phenylalanine. Only CDR3 DNA is held: 42 bases, read in frame from base 1. Peripheral blood CD8+ and CD4+ T cells from healthy donors, Susac syndrome patients and multiple sclerosis patients were profiled by high-throughput TCR beta sequencing. Susac syndrome patients met recently defined diagnostic criteria for definite or probable disease. CD8+ TEMRA cells were enriched by FACS, while bulk CD8+ and CD4+ T cells were purified by magnetic negative isolation. Blood was collected in EDTA tubes and processed within 24 hours, with PBMCs isolated through density gradient centrifugation. PBMCs intended for TCR sequencing were frozen in liquid nitrogen and were later thawed in a 37 degrees C water bath. The sorted or isolated CD4+, CD8+ and CD8+ TEMRA cells had a purity of 90% or higher.

This sequence originates from a human donor with Susac syndrome. Input material: CD4+ T cells from PBMCs. The chain uses TRBV24-1 and TRBJ2-1; matching of 5 bases hints at TRBD2 as the D gene. The nucleotides are TGTGCCACCAGTGGGACTGGCACCTACAATGAGCAGTTCTTC. This encodes CATSGTGTYNEQFF.